These T cell receptor beta chains were read from a single sample in a study of shared clonotypes between healthy human individuals. The protocol was immunoSEQ multiplex PCR, while the TCRdb copy is restricted to in-frame clones and leaves out a portion. The sample lists approximately 1.4 million clones; approximately 98% were seen once. Material for sequencing was naive CD4+ T cells sorted from blood. These receptor sequences come from a man younger than 40 in good health. The CDR3 runs from the conserved cysteine through the conserved F or W. Each record gives: V gene, D gene, J gene, clone size, CDR3 protein, CDR3 DNA. The D gene is left open where the match is weak. Expanded clones are given a class, and other clones once, few, many or no size at all.

V gene: TRBV28
D gene: NA
J gene: TRBJ1-5
clone size: NA
CDR3 protein: CASSFGGRGSNQPQHF
CDR3 DNA: TGTGCCAGCAGTTTTGGGGGGAGGGGTAGCAATCAGCCCCAGCATTTT

V gene: TRBV27
D gene: NA
J gene: TRBJ1-1
clone size: NA
CDR3 protein: CASSTHRDMNTEAFF
CDR3 DNA: TGTGCCAGCAGTACCCACAGGGACATGAACACTGAAGCTTTCTTT

V gene: TRBV6-1
D gene: NA
J gene: TRBJ2-7
clone size: NA
CDR3 protein: CASRVTELREQYF
CDR3 DNA: TGTGCCAGCAGAGTGACAGAACTTAGGGAGCAGTACTTC

V gene: TRBV25-1
D gene: TRBD1
J gene: TRBJ1-5
clone size: NA
CDR3 protein: CASRGTGDGNQPQHF
CDR3 DNA: TGTGCCAGCAGGGGGACAGGGGATGGCAATCAGCCCCAGCATTTT

V gene: TRBV5-1
D gene: TRBD2
J gene: TRBJ2-3
clone size: NA
CDR3 protein: CASSLELAGVSDTQYF
CDR3 DNA: TGCGCCAGCAGCTTGGAGCTAGCGGGAGTATCAGATACGCAGTATTTT

V gene: TRBV19
D gene: TRBD1
J gene: TRBJ2-1
clone size: NA
CDR3 protein: CASSRTGRNEQFF
CDR3 DNA: TGTGCCAGTAGTAGGACAGGGAGGAATGAGCAGTTCTTC

V gene: TRBV5-1
D gene: NA
J gene: TRBJ1-1
clone size: once
CDR3 protein: CASSLSLGIGVTEAFF
CDR3 DNA: TGCGCCAGCAGCTTGAGTTTGGGAATAGGCGTCACTGAAGCTTTCTTT

V gene: TRBV4-2
D gene: TRBD1
J gene: TRBJ1-2
clone size: NA
CDR3 protein: CASSQDRGQGRDYGYTF
CDR3 DNA: TGTGCCAGCAGCCAAGATCGTGGACAGGGCCGGGACTATGGCTACACCTTC

V gene: TRBV19
D gene: NA
J gene: TRBJ1-5
clone size: NA
CDR3 protein: CASSTPGPTANQPQHF
CDR3 DNA: TGTGCCAGTAGTACACCGGGTCCGACGGCCAATCAGCCCCAGCATTTT

V gene: TRBV9
D gene: TRBD2
J gene: TRBJ2-7
clone size: NA
CDR3 protein: CASSLSGSTDEQYF
CDR3 DNA: TGTGCCAGCAGCTTGAGCGGGAGTACGGATGAGCAGTACTTC

V gene: TRBV5-4
D gene: NA
J gene: TRBJ2-7
clone size: NA
CDR3 protein: CASSLVVGTFYEQYF
CDR3 DNA: TGTGCCAGCAGCTTGGTGGTGGGGACATTTTACGAGCAGTACTTC

V gene: TRBV18
D gene: TRBD1
J gene: TRBJ2-7
clone size: NA
CDR3 protein: CASSPGTGFYEQYF
CDR3 DNA: TGTGCCAGCTCCCCAGGGACAGGGTTTTACGAGCAGTACTTC

V gene: TRBV11-2
D gene: NA
J gene: TRBJ1-1
clone size: NA
CDR3 protein: CASSLVGGAGRAFF
CDR3 DNA: TGTGCCAGCAGCTTAGTGGGGGGAGCGGGACGAGCTTTCTTT

V gene: TRBV18
D gene: NA
J gene: TRBJ1-5
clone size: NA
CDR3 protein: CASSPAGGGNQPQHF
CDR3 DNA: TGTGCCAGCTCACCGGCGGGGGGCGGCAATCAGCCCCAGCATTTT

V gene: TRBV11-2
D gene: TRBD2
J gene: TRBJ2-7
clone size: NA
CDR3 protein: CASSKPRLAGGYEQYF
CDR3 DNA: TGTGCCAGCAGCAAACCGCGACTAGCGGGAGGCTACGAGCAGTACTTC

V gene: TRBV4-3
D gene: NA
J gene: TRBJ1-4
clone size: NA
CDR3 protein: CASSQDTAGLNEKLFF
CDR3 DNA: TGCGCCAGCAGCCAAGATACGGCAGGGCTTAATGAAAAACTGTTTTTT

V gene: TRBV6-1
D gene: NA
J gene: TRBJ2-5
clone size: NA
CDR3 protein: CASSEIRSSQETQYF
CDR3 DNA: TGTGCCAGCAGTGAAATCCGGTCGTCTCAAGAGACCCAGTACTTC

V gene: TRBV7-9
D gene: TRBD2
J gene: TRBJ2-1
clone size: NA
CDR3 protein: CASSLGALAAKYNEQFF
CDR3 DNA: TGTGCCAGCAGCCTAGGGGCTCTAGCGGCCAAATACAATGAGCAGTTCTTC

V gene: TRBV28
D gene: NA
J gene: TRBJ1-1
clone size: NA
CDR3 protein: CADWGAINTEAFF
CDR3 DNA: TGTGCCGACTGGGGGGCGATAAACACTGAAGCTTTCTTT

V gene: TRBV5-4
D gene: TRBD1
J gene: TRBJ2-5
clone size: NA
CDR3 protein: CASSGGQGVNQETQYF
CDR3 DNA: TGTGCCAGCAGCGGGGGACAGGGGGTCAACCAAGAGACCCAGTACTTC

V gene: TRBV29-1
D gene: TRBD1
J gene: TRBJ2-7
clone size: NA
CDR3 protein: CSGRGLDSYEQYF
CDR3 DNA: TGCAGCGGCAGGGGGCTCGACTCCTACGAGCAGTACTTC

V gene: TRBV6-6
D gene: TRBD2
J gene: TRBJ2-7
clone size: NA
CDR3 protein: CASSNGGIGEQYF
CDR3 DNA: TGTGCCAGCAGTAACGGGGGGATTGGAGAGCAGTACTTC

V gene: TRBV7-2
D gene: TRBD2
J gene: TRBJ2-1
clone size: few
CDR3 protein: CASSSPGLAKFF
CDR3 DNA: TGTGCCAGCAGCTCACCGGGACTAGCGAAGTTCTTC

V gene: TRBV29-1
D gene: TRBD2
J gene: TRBJ2-7
clone size: NA
CDR3 protein: CSVGTTQQASYEQYF
CDR3 DNA: TGCAGCGTAGGGACTACCCAACAAGCTTCCTACGAGCAGTACTTC

V gene: TRBV13
D gene: TRBD1
J gene: TRBJ2-4
clone size: NA
CDR3 protein: CASSLTGGNIQYF
CDR3 DNA: TGTGCCAGCAGCTTGACAGGGGGGAACATTCAGTACTTC

V gene: TRBV2
D gene: NA
J gene: TRBJ2-1
clone size: NA
CDR3 protein: CASGENYNEQFF
CDR3 DNA: TGTGCCAGCGGGGAGAACTACAATGAGCAGTTCTTC

V gene: TRBV6-6
D gene: NA
J gene: TRBJ2-3
clone size: NA
CDR3 protein: CASTRGTDTQYF
CDR3 DNA: TGTGCCAGCACGCGGGGAACAGATACGCAGTATTTT

V gene: TRBV5-1
D gene: TRBD1
J gene: TRBJ2-5
clone size: NA
CDR3 protein: CASSLAGTGSETQYF
CDR3 DNA: TGCGCCAGCAGCTTGGCCGGGACAGGGTCAGAGACCCAGTACTTC

V gene: TRBV29-1
D gene: TRBD2
J gene: TRBJ2-5
clone size: NA
CDR3 protein: CSVGEGAGSWETQYF
CDR3 DNA: TGCAGCGTTGGTGAGGGAGCGGGATCATGGGAGACCCAGTACTTC

V gene: TRBV5-1
D gene: NA
J gene: TRBJ1-2
clone size: NA
CDR3 protein: CASREGVYGYTF
CDR3 DNA: TGCGCCAGCAGGGAAGGTGTCTATGGCTACACCTTC

V gene: TRBV18
D gene: TRBD1
J gene: TRBJ1-1
clone size: NA
CDR3 protein: CASSPPTGRTEAFF
CDR3 DNA: TGTGCCAGCTCACCACCGACAGGGAGGACTGAAGCTTTCTTT

V gene: TRBV28
D gene: TRBD1
J gene: TRBJ2-7
clone size: once
CDR3 protein: CASSSRTGGYEQYF
CDR3 DNA: TGTGCCAGCAGTTCTCGGACAGGGGGCTACGAGCAGTACTTC

V gene: TRBV10-3
D gene: NA
J gene: TRBJ2-2
clone size: NA
CDR3 protein: CAISVTGPAGELFF
CDR3 DNA: TGTGCCATCAGTGTAACGGGGCCAGCCGGGGAGCTGTTTTTT

V gene: TRBV7-9
D gene: TRBD1
J gene: TRBJ2-5
clone size: NA
CDR3 protein: CASSRDSETQYF
CDR3 DNA: TGTGCCAGCAGTAGGGACAGCGAGACCCAGTACTTC

V gene: TRBV27
D gene: NA
J gene: TRBJ1-5
clone size: NA
CDR3 protein: CASSLYGEGQPQHF
CDR3 DNA: TGTGCCAGCAGTTTATATGGGGAAGGTCAGCCCCAGCATTTT

V gene: TRBV5-4
D gene: TRBD2
J gene: TRBJ2-3
clone size: NA
CDR3 protein: CASARWGGSADTQYF
CDR3 DNA: TGTGCCAGTGCCCGCTGGGGCGGGAGCGCAGATACGCAGTATTTT

V gene: TRBV11-1
D gene: TRBD2
J gene: TRBJ2-1
clone size: NA
CDR3 protein: CASSLTSGKYNEQFF
CDR3 DNA: TGTGCCAGCAGCTTGACTAGCGGGAAATACAATGAGCAGTTCTTC

V gene: TRBV2
D gene: TRBD2
J gene: TRBJ2-7
clone size: NA
CDR3 protein: CASSPGTSAYEQYF
CDR3 DNA: TGTGCCAGCAGTCCCGGGACTAGCGCCTACGAGCAGTACTTC

V gene: TRBV27
D gene: NA
J gene: TRBJ1-1
clone size: NA
CDR3 protein: CASSFDTYTEAFF
CDR3 DNA: TGTGCCAGCAGTTTCGACACCTACACTGAAGCTTTCTTT

V gene: TRBV29-1
D gene: TRBD2
J gene: TRBJ2-1
clone size: once
CDR3 protein: CSVGPLSSGPASKYNEQFF
CDR3 DNA: TGCAGCGTAGGCCCCCTCTCTAGCGGCCCCGCAAGTAAGTACAATGAGCAGTTCTTC

V gene: TRBV28
D gene: NA
J gene: TRBJ2-7
clone size: NA
CDR3 protein: CASSLGGEGLNEQYF
CDR3 DNA: TGTGCCAGCAGTTTGGGGGGAGAGGGTTTAAACGAGCAGTACTTC

V gene: TRBV7-3
D gene: TRBD2
J gene: TRBJ2-7
clone size: once
CDR3 protein: CASSPSGSRYEQYF
CDR3 DNA: TGTGCCAGCAGCCCTAGCGGGAGCAGGTACGAGCAGTACTTC

V gene: TRBV25-1
D gene: NA
J gene: TRBJ2-7
clone size: NA
CDR3 protein: CASSDPGGDSSYEQYF
CDR3 DNA: TGTGCCAGCAGTGACCCTGGGGGGGACAGCTCCTACGAGCAGTACTTC

V gene: TRBV20-1
D gene: NA
J gene: TRBJ2-2
clone size: NA
CDR3 protein: CSAGRTGELFF
CDR3 DNA: TGCAGTGCTGGACGGACCGGGGAGCTGTTTTTT

V gene: TRBV10-3
D gene: NA
J gene: TRBJ2-4
clone size: NA
CDR3 protein: CAISESVLAKNIQYF
CDR3 DNA: TGTGCCATCAGTGAGTCGGTCTTAGCCAAAAACATTCAGTACTTC

V gene: TRBV7-6
D gene: NA
J gene: TRBJ1-1
clone size: NA
CDR3 protein: CASSLGTALTGTEAFF
CDR3 DNA: TGTGCCAGCAGCTTAGGGACGGCCTTAACGGGGACTGAAGCTTTCTTT

V gene: TRBV11-3
D gene: NA
J gene: TRBJ2-1
clone size: NA
CDR3 protein: CASSRDTDNEQFF
CDR3 DNA: TGTGCCAGCAGCCGCGACACCGACAATGAGCAGTTCTTC

V gene: TRBV19
D gene: NA
J gene: TRBJ1-3
clone size: NA
CDR3 protein: CASKGSGNTIYF
CDR3 DNA: TGTGCCAGTAAAGGGTCTGGAAACACCATATATTTT

V gene: TRBV2
D gene: TRBD1
J gene: TRBJ1-1
clone size: NA
CDR3 protein: CASSSGGYTEAFF
CDR3 DNA: TGTGCCAGCAGTTCAGGGGGATACACTGAAGCTTTCTTT

V gene: TRBV11-2
D gene: TRBD2
J gene: TRBJ2-1
clone size: NA
CDR3 protein: CASSLRVAGGGNEQFF
CDR3 DNA: TGTGCCAGCAGCTTAAGGGTAGCGGGAGGGGGCAATGAGCAGTTCTTC

V gene: TRBV7-8
D gene: NA
J gene: TRBJ2-3
clone size: NA
CDR3 protein: CASSSNWAATTDTQYF
CDR3 DNA: TGTGCCAGCAGCTCTAACTGGGCAGCCACCACAGATACGCAGTATTTT

V gene: TRBV5-5
D gene: NA
J gene: TRBJ2-3
clone size: once
CDR3 protein: CASSFFWQGPDTQYF
CDR3 DNA: TGTGCCAGCAGCTTCTTTTGGCAGGGTCCAGATACGCAGTATTTT

V gene: TRBV5-1
D gene: NA
J gene: TRBJ2-1
clone size: NA
CDR3 protein: CASSLQGNEQFF
CDR3 DNA: TGCGCCAGCAGCTTACAGGGAAATGAGCAGTTCTTC

V gene: TRBV5-4
D gene: NA
J gene: TRBJ2-5
clone size: NA
CDR3 protein: CASSLTGEGRETQYF
CDR3 DNA: TGTGCCAGCAGCTTGACAGGGGAGGGTCGGGAGACCCAGTACTTC

V gene: TRBV9
D gene: NA
J gene: TRBJ1-5
clone size: NA
CDR3 protein: CASSVEGTFNQPQHF
CDR3 DNA: TGTGCCAGCAGCGTAGAAGGGACCTTCAATCAGCCCCAGCATTTT

V gene: TRBV2
D gene: NA
J gene: TRBJ2-4
clone size: NA
CDR3 protein: CASSKDWTEANIQYF
CDR3 DNA: TGTGCCAGCAGTAAAGATTGGACAGAAGCAAACATTCAGTACTTC